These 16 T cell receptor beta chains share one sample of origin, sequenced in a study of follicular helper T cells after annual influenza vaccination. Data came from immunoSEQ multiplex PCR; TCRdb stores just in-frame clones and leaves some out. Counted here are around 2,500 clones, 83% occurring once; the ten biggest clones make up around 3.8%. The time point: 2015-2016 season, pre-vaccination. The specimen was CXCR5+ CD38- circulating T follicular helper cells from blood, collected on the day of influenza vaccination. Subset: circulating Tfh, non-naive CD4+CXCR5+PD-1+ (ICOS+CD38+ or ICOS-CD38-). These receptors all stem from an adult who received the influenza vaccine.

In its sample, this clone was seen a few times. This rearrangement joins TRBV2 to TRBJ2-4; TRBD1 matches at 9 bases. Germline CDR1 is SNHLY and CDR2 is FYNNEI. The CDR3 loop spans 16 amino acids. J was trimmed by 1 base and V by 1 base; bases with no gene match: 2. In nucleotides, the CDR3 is TGTGCCAGCAGTGAAGGGACAGGGGCGGCCAAAAACATTCAGTACTTC. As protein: CASSEGTGAAKNIQYF.

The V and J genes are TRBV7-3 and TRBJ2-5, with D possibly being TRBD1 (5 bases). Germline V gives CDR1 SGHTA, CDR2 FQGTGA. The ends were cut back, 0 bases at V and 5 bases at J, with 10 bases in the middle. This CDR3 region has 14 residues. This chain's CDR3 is CASSLTGVGETQYF. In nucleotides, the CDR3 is TGTGCCAGCAGCTTAACAGGGGTGGGTGAGACCCAGTACTTC.

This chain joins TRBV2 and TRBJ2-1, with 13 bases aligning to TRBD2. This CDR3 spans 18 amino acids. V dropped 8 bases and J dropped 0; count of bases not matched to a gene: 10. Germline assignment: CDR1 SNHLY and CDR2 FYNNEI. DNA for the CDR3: TGTGCCAGCTGCCGGACTAGCGGGGGCCGAGCCTCCTACAATGAGCAGTTCTTC. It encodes CASCRTSGGRASYNEQFF.

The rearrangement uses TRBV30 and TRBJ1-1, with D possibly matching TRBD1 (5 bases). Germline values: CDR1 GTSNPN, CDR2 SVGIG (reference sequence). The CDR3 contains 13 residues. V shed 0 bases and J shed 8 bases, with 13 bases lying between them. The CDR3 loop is CAWSVTGLFEAFF. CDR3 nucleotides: TGTGCCTGGAGTGTAACAGGCTTGTTCGAAGCTTTCTTT. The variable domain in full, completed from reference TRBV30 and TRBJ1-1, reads SQTIHQWPATLVQPVGSPLSLECTVEGTSNPNLYWYRQAAGRGLQLLFYSVGIGQISSEVPQNLSASRPQDRQFILSSKKLLLSDSGFYLCAWSVTGLFEAFFGQGTRLTVV.

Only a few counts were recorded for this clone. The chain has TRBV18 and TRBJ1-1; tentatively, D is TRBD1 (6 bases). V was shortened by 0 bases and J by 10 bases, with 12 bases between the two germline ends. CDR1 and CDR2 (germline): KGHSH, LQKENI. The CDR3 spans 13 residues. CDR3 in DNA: TGTGCCAGCTCACCACCCGGGGGGCAAGGAGCTTTCTTT. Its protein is CASSPPGGQGAFF.

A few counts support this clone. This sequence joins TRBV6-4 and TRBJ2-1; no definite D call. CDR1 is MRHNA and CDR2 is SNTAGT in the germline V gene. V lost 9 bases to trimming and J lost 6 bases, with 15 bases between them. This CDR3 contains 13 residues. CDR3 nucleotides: TGTGCCAGTAGCCCAACTCCGCTCAATGAGCAGTTCTTC. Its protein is CASSPTPLNEQFF.

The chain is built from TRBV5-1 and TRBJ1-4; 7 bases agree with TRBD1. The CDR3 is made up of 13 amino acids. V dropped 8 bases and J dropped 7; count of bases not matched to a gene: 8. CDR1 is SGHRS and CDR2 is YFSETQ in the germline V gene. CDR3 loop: CASSRQGGEKLFF. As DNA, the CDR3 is TGCGCCAGTTCGAGACAGGGCGGTGAAAAACTGTTTTTT.

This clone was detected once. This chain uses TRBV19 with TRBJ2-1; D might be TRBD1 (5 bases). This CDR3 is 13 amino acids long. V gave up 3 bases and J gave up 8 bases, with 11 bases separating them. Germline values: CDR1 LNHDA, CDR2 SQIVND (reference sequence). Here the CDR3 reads CASSMGKGDEQFF. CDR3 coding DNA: TGTGCCAGTAGTATGGGGAAAGGGGATGAGCAGTTCTTC.

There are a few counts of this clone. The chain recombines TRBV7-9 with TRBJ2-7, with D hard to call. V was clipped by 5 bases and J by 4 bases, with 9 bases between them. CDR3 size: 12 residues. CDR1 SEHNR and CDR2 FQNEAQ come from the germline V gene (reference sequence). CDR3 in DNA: TGTGCCAGCAGCCGCGGTGAATACGAGCAGTACTTC. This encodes CASSRGEYEQYF.

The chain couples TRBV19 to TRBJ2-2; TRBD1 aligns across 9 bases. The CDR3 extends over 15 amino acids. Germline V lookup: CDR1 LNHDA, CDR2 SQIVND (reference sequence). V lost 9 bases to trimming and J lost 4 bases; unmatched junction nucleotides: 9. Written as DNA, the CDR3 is TGTGCCAGCAGGTCCGGGACAGGGAGCACCGGGGAGCTGTTTTTT. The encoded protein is CASRSGTGSTGELFF.

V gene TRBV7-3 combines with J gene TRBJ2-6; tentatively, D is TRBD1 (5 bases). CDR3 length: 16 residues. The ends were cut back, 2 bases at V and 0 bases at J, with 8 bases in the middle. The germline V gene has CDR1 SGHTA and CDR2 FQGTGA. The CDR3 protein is CASSLVTGSGANVLTF. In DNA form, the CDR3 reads TGTGCCAGCAGCTTAGTAACAGGCTCTGGGGCCAACGTCCTGACTTTC.

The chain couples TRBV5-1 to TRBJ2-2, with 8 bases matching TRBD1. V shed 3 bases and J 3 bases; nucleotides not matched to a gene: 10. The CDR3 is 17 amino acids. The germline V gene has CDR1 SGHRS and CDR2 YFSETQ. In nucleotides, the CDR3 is TGCGCCAGCAGCTCCCCCGGGACAGGTTCCGACACCGGGGAGCTGTTTTTT. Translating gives CASSSPGTGSDTGELFF. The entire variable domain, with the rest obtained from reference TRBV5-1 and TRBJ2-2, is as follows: KAGVTQTPRYLIKTRGQQVTLSCSPISGHRSVSWYQQTPGQGLQFLFEYFSETQRNKGNFPGRFSGRQFSNSRSEMNVSTLELGDSALYLCASSSPGTGSDTGELFFGEGSRLTVL.

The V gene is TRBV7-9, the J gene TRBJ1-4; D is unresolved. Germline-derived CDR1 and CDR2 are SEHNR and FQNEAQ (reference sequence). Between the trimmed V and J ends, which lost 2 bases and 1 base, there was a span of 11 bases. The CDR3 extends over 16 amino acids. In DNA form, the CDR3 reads TGTGCCAGCAGCTTAAAGGGAACGGGAACTAATGAAAAACTGTTTTTT. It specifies CASSLKGTGTNEKLFF.

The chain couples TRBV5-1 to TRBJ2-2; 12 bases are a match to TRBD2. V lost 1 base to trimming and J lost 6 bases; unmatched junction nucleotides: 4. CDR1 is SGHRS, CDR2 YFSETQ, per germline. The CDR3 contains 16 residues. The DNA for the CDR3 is TGCGCCAGCAGCTTGAGGCTAGCGGGAGGGGCCGGGGAGCTGTTTTTT. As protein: CASSLRLAGGAGELFF.

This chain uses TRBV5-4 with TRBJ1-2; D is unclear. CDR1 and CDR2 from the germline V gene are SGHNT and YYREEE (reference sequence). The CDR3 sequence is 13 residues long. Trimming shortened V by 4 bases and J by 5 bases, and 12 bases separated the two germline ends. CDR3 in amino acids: CASSPRWGYGYTF. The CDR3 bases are TGTGCCAGCAGCCCTCGATGGGGTTATGGCTACACCTTC.

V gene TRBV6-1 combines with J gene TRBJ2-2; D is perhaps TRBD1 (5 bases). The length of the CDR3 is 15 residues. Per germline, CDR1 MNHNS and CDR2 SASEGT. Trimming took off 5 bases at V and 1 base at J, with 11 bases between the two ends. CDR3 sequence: CASSHLTGNTGELFF. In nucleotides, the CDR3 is TGTGCCAGCAGTCACCTTACAGGGAACACCGGGGAGCTGTTTTTT.